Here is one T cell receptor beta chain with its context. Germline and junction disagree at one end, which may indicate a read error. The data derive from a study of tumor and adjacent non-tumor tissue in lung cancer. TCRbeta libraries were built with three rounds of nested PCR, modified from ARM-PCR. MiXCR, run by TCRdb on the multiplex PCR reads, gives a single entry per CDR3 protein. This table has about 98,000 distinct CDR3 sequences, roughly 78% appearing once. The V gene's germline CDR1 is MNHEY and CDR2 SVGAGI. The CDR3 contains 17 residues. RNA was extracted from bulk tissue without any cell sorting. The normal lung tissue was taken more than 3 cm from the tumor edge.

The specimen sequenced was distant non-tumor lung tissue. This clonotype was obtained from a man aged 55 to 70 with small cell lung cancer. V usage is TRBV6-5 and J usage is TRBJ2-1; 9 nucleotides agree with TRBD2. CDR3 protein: CDSSYSNWGLADNEQFF. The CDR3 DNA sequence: TGTGACAGCAGTTACTCGAACTGGGGACTAGCAGACAATGAGCAGTTCTTC.